One and the same sample provided the 16 T cell receptor beta chains below, sequenced in a study of blood T cells in healthy people across ages. Combining a sample-barcoded 5' primer with a J-beta primer mix, a second PCR ran for about 6 to 11 cycles. TCRdb analysed the 5' RACE reads with MiXCR anew, one entry per CDR3 protein. The sample records 800,000 to 950,000 distinct CDR3 sequences, 48% being singletons. The specimen sequenced was blood. The receptor set was obtained from a young man in good health.

The rearrangement links TRBV6-1 to TRBJ2-7; D unclear. The V end was cut by 2 bases, the J end by 9 bases, with 17 bases between. CDR1 is MNHNS, CDR2 SASEGT, per germline. The CDR3 loop spans 14 amino acids. The DNA of the CDR3 is TGTGCCAGCAGTGAACAGAGTTTCCCCCACGGGCAGTACTTC. Its protein is CASSEQSFPHGQYF.

This clonotype occurred many times. The junction differs from germline at one of its ends, possibly a read error. The V gene is TRBV20-1, the J gene TRBJ2-3; D gene uncertain. This CDR3 is 15 amino acids long. CDR1 and CDR2 from the germline V gene are DFQATT and SNEGSKA (reference sequence). The CDR3 loop reads CSAGDWAVGTDTQYF. The CDR3 nucleotides are TGCAGTGCTGGAGACTGGGCGGTTGGCACAGATACGCAGTATTTT.

Many counts were recorded for this clonotype. The chain is built from TRBV29-1 and TRBJ2-7; D not resolved. This CDR3 contains 14 residues. The V gene lost 7 bases and the J gene lost 4 bases, with 20 bases spanning the gap. Germline CDR1 and CDR2: SQVTM and ANQGSEA. The CDR3 region has the DNA TGCAGCGCCGCCGCAAGTGGCAGGAGATACGAGCAGTACTTC. Protein sequence: CSAAASGRRYEQYF.

This clonotype was recorded a few times. J is TRBJ1-1 and V is TRBV11-1, with 8 bases lining up with TRBD1. The V segment lost 5 bases and the J segment 5 bases; nucleotides outside the gene matches: 4. The CDR3 length is 13 residues. Looked up from germline, CDR1 is SGHAT and CDR2 is FQDESV (reference sequence). This CDR3 is CASSGQGGTEAFF. In DNA form, the CDR3 reads TGTGCCAGCAGCGGACAGGGAGGGACTGAAGCTTTCTTT. The variable domain in full, completed from reference TRBV11-1 and TRBJ1-1, reads EAEVAQSPRYKITEKSQAVAFWCDPISGHATLYWYRQILGQGPELLVQFQDESVVDDSQLPKDRFSAERLKGVDSTLKIQPAELGDSAMYLCASSGQGGTEAFFGQGTRLTVV.

V and J are TRBV6-2 or TRBV6-3 and TRBJ1-4, with TRBD1 matching over 7 bases. The ends lost 6 bases at V and 4 bases at J; junction bases unmatched: 8. The CDR3 is made up of 15 amino acids. Germline assignment: CDR1 MNHEY and CDR2 SVGEGT. The CDR3 nucleotides read TGTGCCAGCAGCCGATCGACAGGGAGTAATGAAAAACTGTTTTTT. Encoded protein: CASSRSTGSNEKLFF.

Points on this clonotype: This could be a read error, since a much larger clone is one nucleotide away. This chain uses TRBV12-3 or TRBV12-4 with TRBJ2-4; D is uncertain. The V end lost 8 bases, the J end lost 4 bases, and 15 bases lay between the germline ends. The CDR3 runs to 14 residues. As DNA, the CDR3 is TGTGCCAGCGGACGGGCCCCGGATAAAAACATTCAGTACTTC. It is translated as CASGRAPDKNIQYF.

The chain carries TRBV5-1 and TRBJ2-5, with a weak D call TRBD1 (7 bases). Germline lookup yields CDR1 SGHRS and CDR2 YFSETQ. There are 13 residues in the CDR3. Deletions cut 4 bases from V and 5 bases from J, with 12 bases between. CDR3 sequence reads: CASSQGGDETQYF. Written as DNA, the CDR3 is TGCGCCAGCAGCCAGGGGGGTGACGAGACCCAGTACTTC.

V and J are TRBV29-1 and TRBJ2-5; either TRBD1 or TRBD2 may supply D (5 bases each). Trimming pared 6 bases from V and 6 bases from J, leaving 14 bases between. This CDR3 contains 12 residues. Germline V lookup: CDR1 SQVTM, CDR2 ANQGSEA. The CDR3 nucleotides read TGCAGCGTGCAGCGGACACAAAAGACCCAGTACTTC. Protein: CSVQRTQKTQYF.

This clonotype was seen at least ten times. The chain uses TRBV3-1 and TRBJ2-7; D call uncertain. Trimming pared 0 bases from V and 11 bases from J, leaving 17 bases between. This CDR3 has 14 residues. CDR1 is LGHDT and CDR2 is YNNKEL in the germline V gene (reference sequence). CDR3 coding DNA: TGTGCCAGCAGCCAAGACCCAATCCCCCTGGGCGAGTACTTC. Amino acid sequence: CASSQDPIPLGEYF.

V usage is TRBV4-3 and J usage is TRBJ2-7; 9 positions match TRBD1. Germline CDR1 reads LGHNA; CDR2 reads YSLEER. Trimming at V came to 3 bases and at J to 5 bases, leaving 5 bases not matched to a gene. This CDR3 has 14 residues. CDR3 sequence reads: CASSQEWTGDEQYF. CDR3 bases: TGCGCCAGCAGCCAGGAGTGGACAGGGGACGAGCAGTACTTC.

J is TRBJ2-3 and V is TRBV18; no clear D gene. V gave up 5 bases and J gave up 2 bases, with 11 bases separating them. Germline V gives CDR1 KGHSH, CDR2 LQKENI. The CDR3 extends over 14 amino acids. The CDR3 is CASSVDWNTDTQYF. CDR3 sequence (DNA): TGTGCCAGCTCAGTAGACTGGAACACAGATACGCAGTATTTT.

This clonotype was counted many times. The chain couples TRBV14 to TRBJ2-7; 7 bases are a match to TRBD2. Germline assignment: CDR1 SGHDN and CDR2 FVKESK. The CDR3 runs to 13 residues. Trimming removed 5 bases from V and 5 bases from J; junction bases left unmatched: 6. CDR3 in DNA: TGTGCCAGCAGCAACTCGGGAGGTAACGAGCAGTACTTC. Translation gives CASSNSGGNEQYF.

This chain joins TRBV18 and TRBJ2-5; perhaps TRBD2 as D (6 bases). This CDR3 has 13 amino acids. V gave up 6 bases and J gave up 3 bases, with 11 bases separating them. Germline V gene sequence: CDR1 KGHSH, CDR2 LQKENI. CDR3 in DNA: TGTGCCAGCTCCCGCGGGGTCAAAGAGACCCAGTACTTC. Translated, it gives CASSRGVKETQYF. Full variable domain (remainder filled in from reference TRBV18 and TRBJ2-5): NAGVMQNPRHLVRRRGQEARLRCSPMKGHSHVYWYRQLPEEGLKFMVYLQKENIIDESGMPKERFSAEFPKEGPSILRIQQVVRGDSAAYFCASSRGVKETQYFGPGTRLLVL.

V is TRBV29-1 and J is TRBJ2-1; D is undetermined. Per germline, CDR1 SQVTM and CDR2 ANQGSEA. Deletions cut 1 base from V and 2 bases from J, with 3 bases between. CDR3 length: 12 amino acids. Here the CDR3 DNA reads TGCAGCGTTGAAGTCCCCTACAATGAGCAGTTCTTC. Encoded protein: CSVEVPYNEQFF.

The chain combines TRBV10-3 with TRBJ2-1; D is ambiguous. The CDR3 sequence is 15 residues long. Looked up from germline, CDR1 is ENHRY and CDR2 is SYGVKD. Trimming took 4 bases from V and 0 from J, leaving 10 bases between them. CDR3 amino acids: CAISGSTNSYNEQFF. CDR3 nucleotide sequence: TGTGCCATCAGTGGGAGCACCAACTCCTACAATGAGCAGTTCTTC.

The sample holds a few counts of this clonotype. The chain couples TRBV6-1 to TRBJ2-5; perhaps TRBD2 as D (5 bases). V was clipped by 4 bases and J by 1 base, with 10 bases between them. The CDR3 is 14 amino acids. Germline assignment: CDR1 MNHNS and CDR2 SASEGT. CDR3: CASSVGEPQETQYF. In DNA, the CDR3 is TGTGCCAGCAGTGTCGGGGAGCCCCAAGAGACCCAGTACTTC.